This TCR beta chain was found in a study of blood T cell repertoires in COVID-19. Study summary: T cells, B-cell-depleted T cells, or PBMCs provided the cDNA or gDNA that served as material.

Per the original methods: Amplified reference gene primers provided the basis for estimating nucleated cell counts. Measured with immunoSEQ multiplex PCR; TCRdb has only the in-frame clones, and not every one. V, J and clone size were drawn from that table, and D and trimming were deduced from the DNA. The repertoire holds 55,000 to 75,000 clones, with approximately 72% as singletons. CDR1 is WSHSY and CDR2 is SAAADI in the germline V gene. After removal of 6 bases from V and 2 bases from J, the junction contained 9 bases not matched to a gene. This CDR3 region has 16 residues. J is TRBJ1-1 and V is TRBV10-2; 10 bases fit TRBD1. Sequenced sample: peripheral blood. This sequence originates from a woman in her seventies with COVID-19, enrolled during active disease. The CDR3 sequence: CASSLGQGETNTEAFF. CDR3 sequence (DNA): TGCGCCAGCAGCCTCGGACAGGGGGAAACCAACACTGAAGCTTTCTTT.